This entry features one TCR beta chain sequence. The CDR3 contains 16 residues. The germline V gene has CDR1 MDHEN and CDR2 SYDVKM. V lost 4 bases to trimming and J lost 3 bases; unmatched junction nucleotides: 9. PCR amplification relied on 60 Vbeta primers (plus 13 Jbeta primers). Profiling relied on immunoSEQ multiplex PCR, and the TCRdb table lists in-frame clones only, not all of them. The sample lists over 95,000 clones, 70% to 80% occurring once. This entry is derived from a study of cytomegalovirus exposure and HLA in healthy donors. V and J are TRBV28 and TRBJ1-5, with TRBD1 matching over 7 bases. The specimen sequenced was PBMCs. This sequence was found in a human donor in good health. The CDR3 protein is CASSSGTVKNNQPQHF. In DNA, the CDR3 is TGTGCCAGCAGTTCCGGGACAGTAAAAAACAATCAGCCCCAGCATTTT. The full variable domain, in which reference TRBV28 and TRBJ1-5 provide the parts outside the CDR3, is DVKVTQSSRYLVKRTGEKVFLECVQDMDHENMFWYRQDPGLGLRLIYFSYDVKMKEKGDIPEGYSVSREKKERFSLILESASTNQTSMYLCASSSGTVKNNQPQHFGDGTRLSIL.